This TCR beta chain is drawn from a study of T cells in Graves' hyperthyroidism and ophthalmopathy. Study-wide findings and caveats: Most expanded thyroid clonotypes above 0.001 also appeared in blood.

This CDR3 has 12 residues. In germline, CDR1 is MGHRA, CDR2 YSYEKL. V gave up 0 bases and J gave up 9 bases, with 8 bases separating them. Regions amplified from RNA transcripts were the TCR beta CDR3 regions. Using the HTBI primer set, a first-round RT-PCR was run on the TCR CDR3. TCRdb re-called the multiplex PCR reads with MiXCR, one entry per CDR3 protein. The table has roughly 300,000 distinct CDR3 sequences, roughly 21% seen once. This clonotype was seen at least ten times. As yet, its antigen is unknown. This receptor was taken from a woman aged 45-65 years with Graves' hyperthyroidism. The chain carries TRBV4-1 and TRBJ1-1; D remains ambiguous. The sample taken for sequencing was blood. The CDR3: CASSQDAGQAFF. The CDR3 DNA is TGCGCCAGCAGCCAAGATGCAGGCCAAGCTTTCTTT.